This T cell receptor (beta chain) was found in a study of blood T cell repertoires in COVID-19 (dated by TCRdb to the early 2020s). With regard to the full study: Samples covering the acute and convalescent phases of COVID-19 were provided by collaborators in the United States, Italy and Spain. The prospective study material was composed of cDNA or gDNA derived from T cells, B-cell-depleted T cells, or PBMCs. Deeply sampled blood TCRbeta repertoires from subjects exposed to, actively infected with, or recovered from COVID-19 were included in the dataset. The repertoires were made available in a free public database intended to serve as a resource for research on the immune response to SARS-CoV-2. The samples were drawn from two sources: the first 160 participants of the ongoing ImmuneRACE study, and fewer than 1,500 subjects contributed by 6 global collaborators. The sample metadata nearly always contained a de-identified subject ID, COVID-19 status, age in years and sex. Where available, HLA class I and class II types were taken from metadata supplied by the sample provider and were not determined by assay-based typing. What the study reported, not specific to this receptor: How much clinical and demographic metadata was included differed by source and by participant, and the metadata was provided uncurated.

TCRbeta CDR3 regions were amplified from genomic DNA by means of the immunoSEQ Assay, a bias-controlled multiplex PCR. The authors processed their data as follows. The number of nucleated cells in each sample was estimated by amplification of reference gene primers within the assay. Sequence reads were collapsed and filtered to measure the absolute abundance of every unique TCRbeta CDR3 rearrangement. For each sample, productive Simpson clonality was calculated as the square root of Simpson's diversity index across productive rearrangements. This is the immuneACCESS table as TCRdb keeps it, with only in-frame sequences that have V and J called. A part of the clones is gone; compared with another copy, unresolved V genes explain less than half, and the rest is unexplained. That table gives V, J and clone size, and the DNA gave D and trimming. In all, the sample holds more than 200,000 clones, and 79% of those were seen once. Jointly, the top ten make up 3% to 4% of the sample.

From the cysteine up to the phenylalanine, the CDR3 has a length of 14 residues. The kept DNA is CDR3 alone, 42 bases in frame from the first base. V sheds 0 bases and J sheds 4 bases, leaving 10 bases between their ends. Based on the germline V gene, the CDR1 and CDR2 sequences are SGDLS and YYNGEE. Whole blood was collected in K2EDTA tubes by collaborating institutions according to the institutions' own protocols. For TCRbeta analysis, collaborators shipped samples as frozen whole blood, isolated PBMCs, or DNA extracted from either of those sample types. A remark on this clone: Its antigen remains undetermined. Within one base of it there is no much larger clone, and no base qualities were kept.

The chain was built from TRBV9 and TRBJ1-1; the D region possibly corresponds to TRBD1 (6 bases align). The sample comprised peripheral blood. This receptor was taken from a woman aged 40 to 55 with active or convalescent COVID-19. The nucleotide sequence reads TGTGCCAGCAGCGTAGACAGGGTTGGCACTGAAGCTTTCTTT. The resulting protein is CASSVDRVGTEAFF.